This is a list of T cell receptor beta chains from one sample in a study of blood T cell repertoires in COVID-19. Here immunoSEQ multiplex PCR was the method, and the copy in TCRdb shows in-frame clones only, minus some. This sample has approximately 45,000 clones, with around 86% found just once. The sequenced sample consisted of peripheral blood. These receptors were obtained from a woman aged 80 or over with COVID-19, enrolled during active disease. Each CDR3 is given without its conserved first and last residue. Each record gives: V gene, CDR3 length, clone size, CDR3 protein. Not all rows give a size; the values are once, few, many and, for expanded clones, a class.

>TRBV30|14|few
AWRLKGLGNNSPLH
>TRBV7-2|13|once
ASSPRLASTDTQY
>TRBV7-2|14|NA
ASSPPGLPLDGEQF
>TRBV11-2|13|NA
ASRPQGLGTDTQY
>TRBV28|12|few
ASSPGGWGETQY
>TRBV27|14|NA
ASSTTGQIYNQPQH
>TRBV7-8|13|NA
ASSLALAYGGELF
>TRBV5-4|13|NA
ASSSQGRVNTEAF
>TRBV18|12|NA
ASSPGQGTGELF
>TRBV6-5|12|NA
ASKPRRNTGELF
>TRBV24-1|11|NA
ATSDTMNTEAF
>TRBV27|13|NA
ASSRWTSRGSPLH
>TRBV21-1|13|NA
ASSKGAGRVTEAF
>TRBV18|14|NA
ASSPVRGSSYNEQF
>TRBV12-3/TRBV12-4|11|NA
ASSSGQQETQY
>TRBV6-2/TRBV6-3|14|NA
ASSYSGSSGANVLT
>TRBV9|14|few
ASSVGGTGGHYGYT
>TRBV11-2|12|NA
ASSLGQHQGGYT
>TRBV12-5|14|NA
ASGLGGQGGRTEAF
>TRBV27|17|NA
ASNGGALAGGPRNNEQF
>TRBV18|13|NA
ASSPPSRGNTEAF
>TRBV9|13|NA
ASSQTSGGSYEQY
>TRBV4-1|13|NA
ASSQDRASYDGYT
>TRBV27|13|NA
ASSSWTSGTYEQY
>TRBV5-1|11|NA
ASSGYRNTEAF
>TRBV5-1|11|few
ASTQDRNTEAF
>TRBV7-2|12|NA
ASSLWTGDQPQH
>TRBV14|12|once
ASSQGRWYEKLF
>TRBV24-1|15|NA
ATSGLFGQGGTDTQY
>TRBV2|12|NA
ASRVEGHSSPLH
>TRBV7-9|12|NA
ASSLWGLRDEQY
>TRBV19|11|few
ASSRTTTYEQY
>TRBV18|16|NA
ASSPPFGQGASWSPLH
>TRBV2|10|NA
ASSDGGAGAF
>TRBV5-1|14|NA
ASSLAASGSRETQY
>TRBV5-1|14|NA
ASSPGQGAENTEAF
>TRBV19|12|NA
ASSISEGAKTQY
>TRBV4-1|14|NA
ASSQVLDSAWVTQY
>TRBV5-4|13|NA
ASSYTGVLNTEAF
>TRBV19|13|once
ASRKTGGAEDTQY
>TRBV6-6|16|once
ASSPDRDGRREGNTQY
>TRBV5-8|13|NA
ASSLGTGDRQPQH
>TRBV5-1|14|NA
ASSLGGSGAYNEQF